The 21 T cell receptor beta chains below were found in one sample sequenced in a study of T-cell reconstitution after alpha-beta-depleted transplantation in children (dated by TCRdb to about 2016). What this sample's treatment or condition label stands for: allogeneic hematopoietic cell transplantation with graft depleted of TCRalphabeta T cells and CD19 B cells. Receptor libraries were prepared by PCR. The reads were generated on an Illumina HiSeq 2500. TCR libraries were prepared with molecular barcoding, using unique molecular identifiers to normalize TCRbeta repertoire quantification. The raw public reads went through TCRdb reprocessing: fastp at Q25, MiXCR clone calling, in-frame beta chains kept. Every entry covers one CDR3 protein and lists the most common genes and DNA from its rows. The sample table lists about 980,000 distinct CDR3 sequences, roughly 29% of them with a count of one. Over 25% of the sample rests with the top ten.

The sample consisted of PBMCs, mostly from graft donor cells, taken 360 days after TCRalphabeta/CD19-depleted stem cell transplant. The origin of the receptors is a boy younger than two who had a stem cell transplant for SCID, so the T cells may come from the graft donor.

This clonotype was counted at least ten times. The chain is built from TRBV29-1 and TRBJ2-3; D possibly uses TRBD1 or TRBD2 (5 bases each). Germline values: CDR1 SQVTM, CDR2 ANQGSEA. The CDR3 has 14 amino acids. V lost 8 bases to trimming and J lost 4 bases, with 19 bases between them. CDR3 DNA: TGCAGCCATAGACCGGGACGGTTCCCAGATACGCAGTATTTT. Encoded protein: CSHRPGRFPDTQYF.

The chain recombines TRBV5-6 with TRBJ2-3; the match to TRBD1 covers 7 bases. Germline CDR1 and CDR2: SGHDT and YYEEEE. The J segment lost 8 bases and the V segment lost 4 bases, leaving 16 bases of the junction unmatched. This CDR3 has 16 residues. The CDR3: CASSAPDRRYGVTQYF. CDR3 bases: TGTGCCAGCAGCGCCCCGGACAGGAGGTACGGGGTTACGCAGTATTTT.

This clonotype was found a few times. CDR3 sequence: CSARLHGGGLNTGELFF. CDR3 DNA: TGCAGTGCTAGACTACACGGCGGGGGTTTGAACACCGGGGAGCTGTTTTTT. The chain employs TRBV20-1 and TRBJ2-2; 7 bases agree with TRBD2. Germline CDR1 DFQATT, CDR2 SNEGSKA (reference sequence). V shed 2 bases and J 1 base; nucleotides not matched to a gene: 10. The CDR3 is made up of 17 amino acids.

V gene TRBV12-3 or TRBV12-4 combines with J gene TRBJ1-3, with D uncertain. V dropped 5 bases and J dropped 4 bases, with 18 bases sitting between them. This CDR3 spans 16 amino acids. The CDR3 loop reads CASSPSLRVGGNTIYF. CDR3 in DNA: TGTGCCAGCAGTCCGTCTTTGCGGGTGGGAGGAAACACCATATATTTT.

This clonotype has more than one count but fewer than ten. V and J are TRBV4-3 and TRBJ2-1; possibly TRBD1 or TRBD2 for D (5 bases each). CDR3 size: 16 residues. The germline gives CDR1 LGHNA, CDR2 YSLEER. Trimming pared 4 bases from V and 4 bases from J, leaving 17 bases between. CDR3 DNA: TGCGCCAGCAGCCCAGCCCGGGACGGACAATACAATGAGCAGTTCTTC. Its protein product is CASSPARDGQYNEQFF.

This clonotype was observed a few times. The chain links TRBV9 to TRBJ1-1; no definite D call. Between the trimmed V and J ends, which lost 0 bases and 4 bases, there was a span of 7 bases. The CDR3 extends over 13 amino acids. Germline-derived CDR1 and CDR2 are SGDLS and YYNGEE. The CDR3: CASSVGRGTEAFF. CDR3 coding DNA: TGTGCCAGCAGCGTAGGACGGGGCACTGAAGCTTTCTTT.

CDR3 amino acids: CSALGGSGANVLTF. DNA for the CDR3: TGCAGCGCCCTAGGGGGGTCTGGGGCCAACGTCCTGACTTTC. The V call is TRBV29-1, the J call TRBJ2-6; D possibly uses TRBD1 or TRBD2 (6 bases each). The CDR3 loop spans 14 amino acids. Germline CDR1 is SQVTM and CDR2 is ANQGSEA. Trimming shortened V by 7 bases and J by 1 base, and 11 bases separated the two germline ends.

The chain uses TRBV6-2 or TRBV6-3 and TRBJ2-1; D not certain. Germline values: CDR1 MNHEY, CDR2 SVGEGT. Trimming cost V 7 bases and J 2 bases, with 12 bases left between them. The CDR3 is 14 amino acids. CDR3 protein: CASKMSDPYNEQFF. CDR3 in DNA: TGTGCCAGCAAGATGAGCGACCCCTACAATGAGCAGTTCTTC.

This clonotype was picked up a small number of times. The chain uses TRBV7-2 and TRBJ1-1; D gene uncertain. With 3 bases removed from V and 0 bases from J, the gap between germline ends came to 14 bases. Germline CDR1 is SGHTA and CDR2 is FQGNSA. This CDR3 has 16 residues. The CDR3 spells CASSLMVSLMNTEAFF. CDR3 DNA: TGTGCCAGCAGCTTGATGGTCAGCCTCATGAACACTGAAGCTTTCTTT.

This clonotype has only a few counts. V gene TRBV4-2 combines with J gene TRBJ2-5; tentative D call: TRBD2 (7 bases). V was cut by 3 bases and J by 4 bases, with 18 bases left in between. CDR1 is LGHNA, CDR2 YNFKEQ, per germline. The CDR3 runs 16 residues. The CDR3 DNA reads TGTGCCAGCAGCCACGATCCTCGGGGGGCCGGAGAGACCCAGTACTTC. Translating it yields CASSHDPRGAGETQYF.

In this sample, this clonotype turned up a few times. The chain employs TRBV3-1 and TRBJ1-6; no reliable D call. V lost 0 bases and J lost 0, with 12 bases in between. Germline V gene data show CDR1 as LGHDT and CDR2 as YNNKEL (reference sequence). The CDR3 runs to 18 residues. CDR3 bases: TGTGCCAGCAGCCAAGACCCTCCGGAGGACTCCTATAATTCACCCCTCCACTTT. This encodes CASSQDPPEDSYNSPLHF.

The V gene is TRBV6-5, the J gene TRBJ1-5; no clear D gene. Germline assignment: CDR1 MNHEY and CDR2 SVGAGI. The CDR3 consists of 15 residues. Trimming removed 0 bases at V and 4 bases at J, with 10 bases between. CDR3 region: CASSYSGQVNQPQHF. The CDR3 DNA is TGTGCCAGCAGTTACTCTGGTCAGGTAAATCAGCCCCAGCATTTT.

This chain joins TRBV14 and TRBJ1-6; the D gene is possibly TRBD1 (6 bases). Trimming removed 1 base from V and 8 bases from J, with 15 bases in between. Germline V gene data show CDR1 as SGHDN and CDR2 as FVKESK. The CDR3 is 16 residues long. The CDR3 reads CASSQVLRGRDSPLHF. CDR3 DNA sequence: TGTGCCAGCAGCCAAGTGCTTCGGGGGCGCGATTCACCCCTCCACTTT.

The rearrangement links TRBV5-1 to TRBJ2-7, with TRBD1 as a possible D gene (6 bases). The CDR3 has 14 residues. The germline gives CDR1 SGHRS, CDR2 YFSETQ. V was clipped by 4 bases and J by 1 base, with 12 bases between them. CDR3 amino acids: CASSQAGESYEQYF. In DNA, the CDR3 is TGCGCCAGCAGCCAGGCAGGGGAATCCTACGAGCAGTACTTC.

This clonotype has just a few counts. V gene TRBV27 combines with J gene TRBJ2-1; D is possibly TRBD1 or TRBD2 (6 bases each). CDR1 is MNHEY, CDR2 SMNVEV, per germline (reference sequence). The V end lost 4 bases, the J end lost 1 base, and 8 bases lay between the germline ends. The CDR3 has 14 residues. This CDR3 is CASSWRGSYNEQFF. CDR3 bases: TGTGCCAGCAGTTGGAGGGGGTCCTACAATGAGCAGTTCTTC.

V and J are TRBV9 and TRBJ2-1, with 9 bases fitting TRBD1. CDR3 length: 16 amino acids. CDR1 is SGDLS, CDR2 YYNGEE, per germline. J gave up 5 bases and V 4 bases, and 10 bases lay outside the gene matches. The CDR3 DNA follows: TGTGCCAGCAGCCCCCAGGGGGGACAGGGAAACAATGAGCAGTTCTTC. It specifies CASSPQGGQGNNEQFF.

This clonotype has only a few counts. The chain has TRBV10-3 and TRBJ2-7; possibly TRBD1 for D (6 bases). Trimming cost V 4 bases and J 0 bases, with 19 bases left between them. The germline V gene has CDR1 ENHRY and CDR2 SYGVKD. The CDR3 is 17 residues long. In nucleotides, the CDR3 is TGTGCCATCAGTGTAAGGGACACCCAACCTAGCTCCTACGAGCAGTACTTC. This gives the protein CAISVRDTQPSSYEQYF.

This sequence joins TRBV4-1 and TRBJ1-1, with 7 positions matching TRBD1. The junction had 3 bases not matched to a gene; V was cut back by 0 bases and J by 8 bases. This CDR3 comprises 13 residues. Germline CDR1 and CDR2: MGHRA and YSYEKL. The DNA for the CDR3 is TGCGCCAGCAGCCAAGATAGGGGACAGGAAGCTTTCTTT. This sequence encodes CASSQDRGQEAFF.

The genes are TRBV6-5 and TRBJ1-4; 9 bases fit TRBD1. The germline V gene encodes CDR1 MNHEY and CDR2 SVGAGI. The CDR3 is 15 residues long. V lost 0 bases to trimming and J lost 5 bases; unmatched junction nucleotides: 1. The CDR3, as DNA: TGTGCCAGCAGTTACTCCGGGACAGGGAATGAAAAACTGTTTTTT. Encoded protein: CASSYSGTGNEKLFF.

This clonotype was seen only a few times. The V call is TRBV7-2, the J call TRBJ1-1; a weak D match, TRBD1 (5 bases). V lost 3 bases to trimming and J lost 0 bases, with 8 bases between them. This CDR3 region has 14 residues. Germline lookup yields CDR1 SGHTA and CDR2 FQGNSA. The CDR3 protein is CASSFDSMNTEAFF. The CDR3 DNA sequence: TGTGCCAGCAGCTTTGACAGCATGAACACTGAAGCTTTCTTT.

The chain's CDR3 is CAISETGAPPYEQYF. For the CDR3, the DNA is TGTGCCATCAGTGAAACGGGGGCTCCACCGTACGAGCAGTACTTC. The chain combines TRBV10-3 with TRBJ2-7; the D gene could be TRBD1 or TRBD2 (6 bases each). CDR1 is ENHRY, CDR2 SYGVKD, per germline. The V end lost 3 bases, the J end lost 4 bases, and 16 bases lay between the germline ends. There are 15 residues in the CDR3.